This entry lists 20 T cell receptor beta chains sequenced from one sample in a study of blood T cell repertoires in COVID-19. TCRdb keeps only in-frame clones here, not all; method: immunoSEQ multiplex PCR. The profile shows about 130,000 clones, about 89% of them singletons. What was sequenced was peripheral blood. These receptors all stem from a man in his sixties with COVID-19, enrolled during active disease.

The rearrangement links TRBV7-8 to TRBJ2-5; 10 nucleotides match TRBD1. Per the germline V gene, CDR1 is SGHVS and CDR2 is FQNEAQ. V gave up 4 bases and J gave up 6 bases; unmatched junction bases: 2. This CDR3 has 13 amino acids. CDR3 nucleotide sequence: TGTGCCAGCAGCTCGGACAGGGGGAAGACCCAGTACTTC. Its translation is CASSSDRGKTQYF.

This chain joins TRBV7-2 and TRBJ1-1, with no clear D. Germline-derived CDR1 and CDR2 are SGHTA and FQGNSA. The CDR3 extends over 15 amino acids. V was pared by 1 base and J by 4 bases, with 13 bases between. CDR3 sequence (DNA): TGTGCCAGCAGCTTAGAGGCGGTTCACGGCACTGAAGCTTTCTTT. It encodes CASSLEAVHGTEAFF. The full variable domain, completed using reference TRBV7-2 and TRBJ1-1, is GAGVSQSPSNKVTEKGKDVELRCDPISGHTALYWYRQSLGQGLEFLIYFQGNSAPDKSGLPSDRFSAERTGGSVSTLTIQRTQQEDSAVYLCASSLEAVHGTEAFFGQGTRLTVV.

V and J are TRBV2 and TRBJ2-7; TRBD1 aligns across 8 bases. Trimming took 4 bases from V and 3 from J; bases not matched to a gene: 5. The V gene's germline CDR1 is SNHLY and CDR2 FYNNEI. The CDR3 totals 14 residues. The CDR3 coding sequence is TGTGCCAGCAGTGCCAGACAGGGGATCTACGAGCAGTACTTC. Protein product: CASSARQGIYEQYF.

V gene TRBV19 combines with J gene TRBJ1-5; 12 nucleotides match TRBD1. The CDR3 is made up of 16 amino acids. Germline V gives CDR1 LNHDA, CDR2 SQIVND (reference sequence). V shed 3 bases, J shed 6 bases, and the junction held 6 bases outside the gene matches. The CDR3 nucleotides read TGTGCCAGTAGTATTGATGGGACAGGGGGCTCTCAGCCCCAGCATTTT. Protein product: CASSIDGTGGSQPQHF.

For this clone: At one end the junction does not follow the germline gene, possibly because of a read error. This chain links TRBV7-7 with TRBJ2-5, with D uncertain. Germline CDR1 is SSHAT and CDR2 is FNYEAQ (reference sequence). The CDR3 runs 14 residues. CDR3 bases: TGTGCTAGCAGCCCCGGTGCTCGACAAGAGACCCAGTACTTC. Translation gives CASSPGARQETQYF.

This chain links TRBV15 with TRBJ1-3; a possible D gene is TRBD1 (6 bases). The CDR3 runs 17 residues. Between the trimmed V and J ends, which lost 2 bases and 3 bases, there was a span of 17 bases. The germline gives CDR1 LNHNV, CDR2 YYDKDF (reference sequence). The CDR3 sequence: CATSRSTDRLGGNTIYF. CDR3 nucleotides: TGTGCCACCAGCAGATCCACTGACAGGTTGGGTGGAAACACCATATATTTT.

This sequence joins TRBV6-6 and TRBJ1-4; D gene uncertain. The V end was cut by 5 bases, the J end by 8 bases, with 15 bases between. From germline, CDR1 is MNHNY and CDR2 SVGAGI (reference sequence). There are 14 residues in the CDR3. The CDR3 sequence: CASSHISGGEKLFF. CDR3 nucleotide sequence: TGTGCCAGCAGTCACATTTCGGGAGGAGAAAAACTGTTTTTT.

The V and J genes are TRBV11-2 and TRBJ1-1; D is possibly TRBD1 (5 bases). Germline CDR1 and CDR2: SGHAT and FQNNGV. The CDR3 spans 17 residues. V was cut by 6 bases and J by 1 base, with 21 bases left in between. The CDR3 region has the DNA TGTGCCAGCAGGAAAGGGGAAAATCTAGTCTCGAACACTGAAGCTTTCTTT. Amino acids: CASRKGENLVSNTEAFF.

This chain links TRBV5-4 with TRBJ2-5; the D gene is possibly TRBD1 (5 bases). The ends were cut back, 0 bases at V and 5 bases at J, with 11 bases in the middle. This CDR3 contains 14 residues. Germline CDR1 reads SGHNT; CDR2 reads YYREEE (reference sequence). CDR3 sequence (DNA): TGTGCCAGCAGCTTGGTGGGGCCAGGTGAGACCCAGTACTTC. As protein: CASSLVGPGETQYF.

This rearrangement joins TRBV5-4 to TRBJ2-7, with D perhaps matching TRBD2 (6 bases). V lost 2 bases, J lost 5 bases, and 17 bases lay in between. Germline CDR1 reads SGHNT; CDR2 reads YYREEE (reference sequence). The CDR3 has 15 amino acids. In DNA, the CDR3 is TGTGCCAGCAGCTTTCCGGAAGGCGCGGGGAACGAGCAGTACTTC. This codes for CASSFPEGAGNEQYF.

This chain connects TRBV7-2 to TRBJ2-3; 8 bases line up with TRBD2. Unmatched junction bases numbered 11, after V lost 4 bases and J lost 2 bases. This CDR3 comprises 17 residues. Germline CDR1 reads SGHTA; CDR2 reads FQGNSA. The CDR3, as DNA: TGTGCCAGCAGCTCGTACTGGCGGGGGGCGAACACAGATACGCAGTATTTT. It encodes CASSSYWRGANTDTQYF.

The chain joins TRBV7-8 to TRBJ2-4; TRBD1 is a possible D gene (6 bases). The CDR3 spans 17 residues. Germline V gene data show CDR1 as SGHVS and CDR2 as FQNEAQ. Trimming took 2 bases from V and 2 from J, leaving 16 bases between them. In nucleotides, the CDR3 is TGTGCCAGCAGCTTATTAGGGACATTCCTTACCAAAAACATTCAGTACTTC. Its translation: CASSLLGTFLTKNIQYF.

In regard to this clone: Other DNA sequences from this sample encode an identical CDR3 as well. The gene calls are TRBV4-3 and TRBJ2-7; D is possibly TRBD2 (6 bases). This CDR3 region has 15 residues. The germline CDR1 and CDR2 sequences are LGHNA and YSLEER. Trimming removed 3 bases at V and 0 bases at J, with 12 bases between. The CDR3 spells CASSQDRGNSYEQYF. In DNA form, the CDR3 reads TGCGCCAGCAGCCAGGACCGGGGGAACTCCTACGAGCAGTACTTC.

The DNA of the CDR3 is TGTGCCAGTACGTCTCGGCAGGGGGCAAGGGAGCAGTACTTC. Translation: CASTSRQGAREQYF. V and J are TRBV19 and TRBJ2-7; 8 bases match TRBD1. CDR3 length equals 14 residues. V lost 7 bases and J lost 7; bases outside the gene matches: 12. In germline, CDR1 is LNHDA, CDR2 SQIVND (reference sequence).

The chain recombines TRBV6-5 with TRBJ2-2; D might be TRBD2 (6 bases). This CDR3 has 15 amino acids. The ends were cut back, 3 bases at V and 0 bases at J, with 8 bases in the middle. Germline V CDR1 and CDR2: MNHEY, SVGAGI. CDR3 sequence reads: CASSYGGTNTGELFF. For the CDR3, the DNA is TGTGCCAGCAGTTATGGGGGGACGAACACCGGGGAGCTGTTTTTT.

The table lists this clone with a few counts. V gene TRBV12-3 or TRBV12-4 combines with J gene TRBJ1-6, with 7 bases identical to TRBD1. CDR3 length: 13 residues. V lost 5 bases, J lost 14 bases, and 9 bases stayed unmatched. CDR3 sequence: CASSQGGPSTLHF. CDR3 sequence (DNA): TGTGCCAGCAGTCAGGGGGGCCCGTCAACCCTCCACTTT.

CDR3 sequence reads: CASSPSDRALYGEQYF. The CDR3 bases are TGTGCCAGCTCACCAAGTGACAGGGCTCTATACGGCGAGCAGTACTTC. The V and J genes are TRBV18 and TRBJ2-7, with TRBD1 matching 7 bases. Per germline, CDR1 KGHSH and CDR2 LQKENI. The V segment lost 2 bases and the J segment 6 bases; nucleotides outside the gene matches: 13. The CDR3 sequence is 16 residues long.

The J gene is TRBJ1-1, the V gene TRBV12-5; 11 bases are a match to TRBD1. CDR1 LGHNT and CDR2 FRNRAP come from the germline V gene. The CDR3 covers 16 residues. V lost 0 bases and J lost 4; bases outside the gene matches: 4. CDR3 sequence: CASGLVLGTGGTEAFF. The DNA for the CDR3 is TGTGCTAGTGGTTTGGTACTTGGGACAGGGGGCACTGAAGCTTTCTTT.

The rearrangement links TRBV10-3 to TRBJ2-6; no clear D gene. The CDR3 is made up of 16 amino acids. Germline loops: CDR1 ENHRY, CDR2 SYGVKD. V was pared by 3 bases and J by 0 bases, with 9 bases between. CDR3 protein: CAISDPLISGANVLTF. The CDR3 coding sequence is TGTGCCATCAGTGACCCCCTAATCTCTGGGGCCAACGTCCTGACTTTC.

The V gene is TRBV5-4, the J gene TRBJ2-1, with 13 bases identical to TRBD2. Unmatched junction bases numbered 13, after V lost 4 bases and J lost 9 bases. Germline CDR1 SGHNT, CDR2 YYREEE (reference sequence). The CDR3 spans 17 residues. The CDR3 sequence: CASSPSRTSGGAIEQFF. The CDR3 DNA sequence: TGTGCCAGCAGCCCATCCCGCACTAGCGGGGGGGCCATTGAGCAGTTCTTC.